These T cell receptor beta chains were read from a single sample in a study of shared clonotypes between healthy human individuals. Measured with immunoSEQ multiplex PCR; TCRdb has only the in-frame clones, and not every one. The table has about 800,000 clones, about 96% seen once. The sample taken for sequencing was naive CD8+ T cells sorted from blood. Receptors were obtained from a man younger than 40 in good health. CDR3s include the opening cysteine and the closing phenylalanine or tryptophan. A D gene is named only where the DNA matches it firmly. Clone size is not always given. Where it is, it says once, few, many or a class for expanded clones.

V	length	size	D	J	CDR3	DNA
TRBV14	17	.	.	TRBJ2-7	CASSQGTSGQGRYEQYF	TGTGCCAGCAGCCAAGGGACCTCAGGGCAGGGGAGGTACGAGCAGTACTTC
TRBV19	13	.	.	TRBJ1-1	CASSIGGTNEAFF	TGTGCCAGTAGTATAGGGGGAACCAATGAAGCTTTCTTT
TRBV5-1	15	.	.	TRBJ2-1	CASTPGERTYNEQFF	TGCGCCAGCACCCCAGGGGAACGGACGTACAATGAGCAGTTCTTC
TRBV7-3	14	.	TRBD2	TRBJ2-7	CASSLAGGTYEQYF	TGTGCCAGCAGCCTAGCGGGAGGAACCTACGAGCAGTACTTC
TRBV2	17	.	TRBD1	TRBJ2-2	CASSAPIDRGLTGELFF	TGTGCCAGCAGCGCGCCTATCGACAGGGGGCTGACCGGGGAGCTGTTTTTT
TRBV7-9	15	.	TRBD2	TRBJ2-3	CASSMGLAAQDTQYF	TGTGCCAGCAGCATGGGACTAGCCGCACAGGATACGCAGTATTTT
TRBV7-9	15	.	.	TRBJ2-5	CASSFLRAEGETQYF	TGTGCCAGCAGCTTCCTCAGGGCCGAGGGGGAGACCCAGTACTTC
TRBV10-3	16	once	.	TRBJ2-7	CAISESEGHGGYEQYF	TGTGCCATCAGTGAGTCGGAGGGGCATGGTGGCTACGAGCAGTACTTC
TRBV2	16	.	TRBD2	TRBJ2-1	CASNRGGSGSYNEQFF	TGTGCCAGCAACCGAGGGGGTAGCGGGAGTTACAATGAGCAGTTCTTC
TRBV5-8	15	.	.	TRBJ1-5	CASSLVSGGHQPQHF	TGTGCCAGCAGCTTGGTCTCAGGTGGGCATCAGCCCCAGCATTTT
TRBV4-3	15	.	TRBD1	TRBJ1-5	CASSPGQGSNQPQHF	TGCGCCAGCAGCCCGGGACAGGGTAGCAATCAGCCCCAGCATTTT
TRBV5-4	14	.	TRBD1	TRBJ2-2	CATGTGERTGELFF	TGTGCCACCGGGACAGGAGAGCGCACCGGGGAGCTGTTTTTT
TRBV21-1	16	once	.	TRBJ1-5	CASSIRPVLGNQPQHF	TGTGCCAGCAGCATCCGACCGGTCCTTGGCAATCAGCCCCAGCATTTT
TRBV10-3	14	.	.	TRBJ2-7	CAIRGGGENYEQYF	TGTGCCATCAGGGGAGGGGGAGAGAACTACGAGCAGTACTTC
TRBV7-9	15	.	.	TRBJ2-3	CASSSRQSSTDTQYF	TGTGCCAGCAGCTCCCGACAGTCTAGCACAGATACGCAGTATTTT
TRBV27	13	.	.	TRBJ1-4	CASSWGKGEKLFF	TGTGCCAGCAGTTGGGGGAAGGGTGAAAAACTGTTTTTT
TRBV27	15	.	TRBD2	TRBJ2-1	CASSLLAGALNEQFF	TGTGCCAGCAGTCTCCTAGCGGGGGCCCTCAATGAGCAGTTCTTC
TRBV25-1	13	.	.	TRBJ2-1	CASSGGPYNEQFF	TGTGCCAGCAGTGGGGGACCTTACAATGAGCAGTTCTTC
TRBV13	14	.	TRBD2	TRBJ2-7	CASSWGGVPYEQYF	TGTGCCAGCAGCTGGGGGGGAGTCCCCTACGAGCAGTACTTC
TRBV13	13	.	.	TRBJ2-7	CASSPGTYNEQYF	TGTGCCAGCAGCCCAGGGACATATAACGAGCAGTACTTC
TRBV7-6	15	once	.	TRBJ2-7	CASSLGPSGHYEQYF	TGTGCCAGCAGCCTGGGCCCCTCAGGGCACTACGAGCAGTACTTC
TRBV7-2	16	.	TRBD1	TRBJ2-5	CASSLDQGAGGETQYF	TGTGCCAGCAGCTTAGATCAGGGGGCCGGGGGAGAGACCCAGTACTTC
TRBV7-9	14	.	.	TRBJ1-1	CASIGPPRNTEAFF	TGTGCCAGCATCGGACCCCCACGGAACACTGAAGCTTTCTTT
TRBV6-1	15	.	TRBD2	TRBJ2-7	CASSELLAGGYEQYF	TGTGCCAGCAGTGAATTACTAGCGGGAGGGTACGAGCAGTACTTC
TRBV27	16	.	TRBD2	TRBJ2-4	CASSMTSGRATNIQYF	TGTGCCAGCAGTATGACTAGCGGGAGGGCCACGAACATTCAGTACTTC
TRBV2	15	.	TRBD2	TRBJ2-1	CASTKPGTRDNEQFF	TGTGCCAGCACGAAACCCGGGACTAGGGACAATGAGCAGTTCTTC
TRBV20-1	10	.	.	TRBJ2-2	CSAGTGELFF	TGCAGTGCAGGGACCGGGGAGCTGTTTTTT
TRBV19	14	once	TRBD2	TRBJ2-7	CASSMRERSYEQYF	TGTGCCAGTAGTATGCGGGAGCGGTCCTACGAGCAGTACTTC
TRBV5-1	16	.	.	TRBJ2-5	CASSLAGWEVGETQYF	TGCGCCAGCAGCTTGGCCGGGTGGGAGGTCGGTGAGACCCAGTACTTC
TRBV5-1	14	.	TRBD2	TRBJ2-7	CASSFSGSDYEQYF	TGCGCCAGCAGCTTTAGCGGGTCCGACTACGAGCAGTACTTC
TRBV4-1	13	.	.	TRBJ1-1	CASSQVENTEAFF	TGCGCCAGCAGCCAAGTGGAGAACACTGAAGCTTTCTTT
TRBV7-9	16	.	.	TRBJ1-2	CASSLDRTIANYGYTF	TGTGCCAGCAGCTTAGATAGGACAATCGCTAACTATGGCTACACCTTC
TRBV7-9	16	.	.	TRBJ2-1	CASSHDGRAVYNEQFF	TGTGCCAGCAGCCATGACGGCCGAGCGGTCTACAATGAGCAGTTCTTC
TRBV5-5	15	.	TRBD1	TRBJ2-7	CASSFRGPSSYEQYF	TGTGCCAGCAGCTTCAGGGGGCCGAGCTCCTACGAGCAGTACTTC
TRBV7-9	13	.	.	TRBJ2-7	CASSLDPKGEQYF	TGTGCCAGCAGTTTAGACCCTAAGGGGGAGCAGTACTTC
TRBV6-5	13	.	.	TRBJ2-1	CASSYRSYNEQFF	TGTGCCAGCAGTTACAGGTCTTACAATGAGCAGTTCTTC
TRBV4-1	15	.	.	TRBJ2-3	CASSQEVAGTDTQYF	TGCGCCAGCAGCCAAGAGGTAGCGGGCACAGATACGCAGTATTTT
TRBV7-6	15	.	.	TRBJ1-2	CASSPGFGANYGYTF	TGTGCCAGCAGCCCCGGGTTTGGAGCTAACTATGGCTACACCTTC
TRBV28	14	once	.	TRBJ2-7	CATNGQDSSYEQYF	TGTGCCACAAATGGGCAGGATAGCTCCTACGAGCAGTACTTC
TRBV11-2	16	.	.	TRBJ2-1	CASSHAAPRRGDEQFF	TGTGCCAGCAGCCACGCCGCCCCAAGAAGAGGTGATGAGCAGTTCTTC
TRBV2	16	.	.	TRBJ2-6	CASTGNLIEGANVLTF	TGTGCCAGCACCGGCAACCTGATTGAAGGGGCCAACGTCCTGACTTTC
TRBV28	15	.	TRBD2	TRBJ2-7	CASSPTTSGRHEQYF	TGTGCCAGCAGTCCAACGACTAGCGGGAGGCACGAGCAGTACTTC
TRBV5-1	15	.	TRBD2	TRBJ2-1	CASSQGLAGYNEQFF	TGCGCCAGCAGCCAGGGACTAGCGGGGTACAATGAGCAGTTCTTC